One and the same sample provided the 30 T cell receptor beta chains below, sequenced in a study of human T cells and chemical hapten exposure. The time point is: pre-sensitization, week 0. Indicated treatment: therapeutic diphenylcyclopropenone sensitization with weekly scalp DPC. Each CDR3 protein gets one entry after TCRdb re-called the RACE reads with MiXCR. Counted here are under 100,000 distinct CDR3 sequences, 7.5% to 9.5% occurring once; the ten biggest clones make up roughly 2.6%. The input for sequencing was whole blood, taken in connection with sensitization to the hapten diphenylcyclopropenone (DPC). Receptors were obtained from a man aged 40-49 years with alopecia areata. Some clones in this sample may be carry-over from other donors' samples.

This clonotype was picked up many times. This rearrangement joins TRBV7-3 to TRBJ1-6; maybe TRBD1 (5 bases). Germline CDR1 and CDR2: SGHTA and FQGTGA. V lost 1 base to trimming and J lost 7 bases, with 11 bases between them. The length of the CDR3 is 15 residues. In nucleotides, the CDR3 is TGTGCCAGCAGCTTAAGTGGGGGTTGGAATTCACCCCTCCACTTT. Its protein is CASSLSGGWNSPLHF.

The chain has TRBV29-1 and TRBJ1-2, with TRBD1 matching 9 bases. The CDR3 is 12 amino acids. Germline CDR1 is SQVTM and CDR2 is ANQGSEA. V gave up 4 bases and J gave up 3 bases; unmatched junction bases: 0. The CDR3 reads CSVGQGDYGYTF. DNA of the CDR3: TGCAGCGTTGGACAGGGGGACTATGGCTACACCTTC.

This clonotype was detected many times. The chain couples TRBV29-1 to TRBJ2-5; D uncertain. In germline, CDR1 is SQVTM, CDR2 ANQGSEA. The CDR3 is made up of 12 amino acids. Trimming removed 1 base at V and 0 bases at J, with 3 bases between. The CDR3 sequence is CSVEGNQETQYF. In nucleotides, the CDR3 is TGCAGCGTTGAAGGGAACCAAGAGACCCAGTACTTC.

This clonotype turned up a few times. This chain connects TRBV14 to TRBJ2-3, with no clear D. This CDR3 contains 11 residues. Trimming left V 4 bases short and J 9 bases short, with 8 bases between. CDR1 SGHDN and CDR2 FVKESK come from the germline V gene. The CDR3 sequence: CASSRETTQYF. The DNA for the CDR3 is TGTGCCAGCAGCCGAGAGACGACGCAGTATTTT. The complete variable domain, with remaining parts taken from reference TRBV14 and TRBJ2-3, reads EAGVTQFPSHSVIEKGQTVTLRCDPISGHDNLYWYRRVMGKEIKFLLHFVKESKQDESGMPNNRFLAERTGGTYSTLKVQPAELEDSGVYFCASSRETTQYFGPGTRLTVL.

In this sample, this clonotype turned up many times. The chain recombines TRBV27 with TRBJ1-2; D possibly corresponds to TRBD1 (5 bases). The CDR3 length is 12 residues. CDR1 and CDR2 (germline): MNHEY, SMNVEV (reference sequence). The ends were cut back, 6 bases at V and 0 bases at J, with 5 bases in the middle. The CDR3 nucleotides read TGTGCCAGCAGGACAGCTAACTATGGCTACACCTTC. This codes for CASRTANYGYTF.

This clonotype was detected a few times. V usage is TRBV29-1 and J usage is TRBJ1-1, with TRBD1 matching over 7 bases. Germline V gene data show CDR1 as SQVTM and CDR2 as ANQGSEA. This CDR3 has 13 residues. Trimming at V came to 8 bases and at J to 0 bases, leaving 6 bases not matched to a gene. CDR3 sequence: CSTLQGVNTEAFF. The CDR3, as DNA: TGCAGCACCCTGCAGGGGGTGAACACTGAAGCTTTCTTT.

This clonotype was seen many times. At one end, the junction sequence differs from germline, possibly due to a read error. The rearrangement uses TRBV27 and TRBJ1-1; D not certain. CDR1 and CDR2 (germline): MNHEY, SMNVEV (reference sequence). This CDR3 is 14 amino acids long. The DNA for the CDR3 is TGTGCCGGCAGTTTCGAAAACATGAACACTGAAGCTTTCTTT. Translated, it gives CAGSFENMNTEAFF.

This clonotype was observed a handful of times. The chain recombines TRBV5-1 with TRBJ2-7; 8 bases agree with TRBD1. The CDR3 contains 18 residues. Looked up from germline, CDR1 is SGHRS and CDR2 is YFSETQ. With V trimmed by 3 bases and J by 4 bases, 18 bases remained unmatched. The CDR3 reads CASSSFGPQQGGGYEQYF. CDR3 DNA: TGCGCCAGCAGCTCATTTGGCCCCCAACAGGGGGGCGGTTACGAGCAGTACTTC.

This clonotype has only a few counts. The chain combines TRBV11-2 with TRBJ2-3, with TRBD2 matching 8 bases. Losses at the gene ends were 2 bases for V and 3 bases for J; bases not matched to a gene: 10. CDR1 SGHAT and CDR2 FQNNGV come from the germline V gene. This CDR3 spans 17 amino acids. This chain's CDR3 is CASSLIAGTQRTDTQYF. CDR3 DNA sequence: TGTGCCAGCAGCTTAATAGCGGGAACCCAGCGGACAGATACGCAGTATTTT.

This clonotype is deemed medium-sized. V gene TRBV6-6 combines with J gene TRBJ1-3; TRBD1 agrees at 8 bases. The germline V gene encodes CDR1 MNHNY and CDR2 SVGAGI (reference sequence). The CDR3 has 15 residues. V lost 0 bases to trimming and J lost 4 bases; unmatched junction nucleotides: 2. The CDR3 region has the DNA TGTGCCAGCAGTTACTCGTCAGGGGGCGGAAACACCATATATTTT. Amino acids: CASSYSSGGGNTIYF.

This clonotype has at least ten counts. The rearrangement links TRBV20-1 to TRBJ1-1; D call uncertain. CDR1 is DFQATT and CDR2 is SNEGSKA in the germline V gene (reference sequence). V shed 0 bases and J shed 1 base, with 15 bases lying between them. CDR3 length equals 16 residues. The CDR3 sequence is CSARDPLRGENTEAFF. The CDR3 nucleotides read TGCAGTGCTAGAGATCCCCTCCGGGGAGAGAACACTGAAGCTTTCTTT.

This clonotype has at least ten counts. The chain combines TRBV6-2 or TRBV6-3 with TRBJ2-6; the D is unclear. This CDR3 is 13 amino acids long. Germline V gene lookup returns CDR1 MNHEY and CDR2 SVGEGT. The germline V and J ends were trimmed by 6 bases and 0 bases, with 3 bases remaining between them. CDR3 region: CASSHSGANVLTF. In nucleotides, the CDR3 is TGTGCCAGCAGCCACTCTGGGGCCAACGTCCTGACTTTC.

This clonotype was counted only a few times. The V gene is TRBV7-2, the J gene TRBJ2-7; 7 bases fit TRBD2. Germline trimming cut 4 bases from V and 0 bases from J; bases unmatched to any gene: 12. Germline loops: CDR1 SGHTA, CDR2 FQGNSA. This CDR3 has 17 residues. CDR3 residues: CASSSGRAGVSSYEQYF. CDR3 bases: TGTGCCAGCAGCTCCGGTCGGGCGGGGGTAAGCTCCTACGAGCAGTACTTC.

The table lists this clonotype with many counts. The CDR3 sequence: CSVEDETSGRTYEQYV. Written as DNA, the CDR3 is TGCAGCGTTGAAGATGAAACTAGCGGGAGGACCTACGAGCAGTACGTC. This rearrangement joins TRBV29-1 to TRBJ2-7, with 12 bases identical to TRBD2. Germline V lookup: CDR1 SQVTM, CDR2 ANQGSEA. The CDR3 is made up of 16 amino acids. J lost 2 bases, V lost 0 bases, and 5 bases had no gene match.

This clonotype was seen many times. V is TRBV7-2 and J is TRBJ1-2, with 7 bases that match TRBD1. J gave up 0 bases and V 1 base, and 2 bases lay outside the gene matches. The CDR3 loop spans 15 amino acids. Germline V lookup: CDR1 SGHTA, CDR2 FQGNSA. Written as DNA, the CDR3 is TGTGCCAGCAGCTTAGAAGGGACAGCTAACTATGGCTACACCTTC. The encoded protein is CASSLEGTANYGYTF.

The V gene is TRBV25-1, the J gene TRBJ2-2; D is unclear. Germline lookup yields CDR1 MGHDK and CDR2 SYGVNS. This CDR3 has 13 amino acids. The V gene lost 8 bases and the J gene lost 1 base, with 8 bases spanning the gap. The DNA of the CDR3 is TGTGCCAGCGGGTACGGGAACACCGGGGAGCTGTTTTTT. Translation: CASGYGNTGELFF.

This clonotype has more than one count but fewer than ten. V usage is TRBV29-1 and J usage is TRBJ1-6, with TRBD1 matching over 9 bases. Germline trimming cut 6 bases from V and 5 bases from J; bases unmatched to any gene: 2. The CDR3 is 13 amino acids. The germline gives CDR1 SQVTM, CDR2 ANQGSEA. The CDR3: CSVRTGDNSPLHF. The CDR3 DNA follows: TGCAGCGTCCGGACAGGGGATAATTCACCCCTCCACTTT.

The chain combines TRBV12-3 or TRBV12-4 with TRBJ2-7; a weak D match, TRBD2 (6 bases). The CDR3 spans 15 residues. Trimming took 0 bases from V and 2 from J, leaving 11 bases between them. CDR3 in amino acids: CASSLAPGGAYEQYV. The CDR3 coding sequence is TGTGCCAGCAGTTTAGCTCCAGGCGGGGCCTACGAGCAGTACGTC.

The chain has TRBV28 and TRBJ1-2, with 11 bases fitting TRBD1. After removal of 3 bases from V and 6 bases from J, the junction contained 9 bases not matched to a gene. The CDR3 consists of 16 residues. CDR1 and CDR2 (germline): MDHEN, SYDVKM. CDR3 amino acids: CASSFLPGQGANGYTF. The CDR3 DNA reads as TGTGCCAGCAGTTTCCTTCCAGGACAGGGGGCGAATGGCTACACCTTC.

This clonotype was found many times. This chain uses TRBV9 with TRBJ1-1; 7 bases fit TRBD1. J lost 4 bases, V lost 2 bases, and 11 bases had no gene match. The CDR3 is made up of 16 amino acids. CDR1 is SGDLS, CDR2 YYNGEE, per germline. The CDR3: CASSVGTESWGTEAFF. The CDR3 coding sequence is TGTGCCAGCAGCGTGGGGACAGAATCTTGGGGCACTGAAGCTTTCTTT.

The table lists this clonotype with a few counts. This chain uses TRBV7-6 with TRBJ2-7, with D possibly being TRBD2 (5 bases). Between the trimmed V and J ends, which lost 1 base and 5 bases, there was a span of 12 bases. Germline V CDR1 and CDR2: SGHVS, FNYEAQ. The CDR3 extends over 14 amino acids. The CDR3 bases are TGTGCCAGCAGCTTAGATACAGTGGGAGACGAGCAGTACTTC. Protein sequence: CASSLDTVGDEQYF. The full variable domain, its missing parts supplied by reference TRBV7-6 and TRBJ2-7, is GAGVSQSPRYKVTKRGQDVALRCDPISGHVSLYWYRQALGQGPEFLTYFNYEAQQDKSGLPNDRFSAERPEGSISTLTIQRTEQRDSAMYRCASSLDTVGDEQYFGPGTRLTVT.

This sequence joins TRBV3-1 and TRBJ1-1, with 7 positions matching TRBD1. With 2 bases clipped from V and 5 bases from J, the junction kept 8 bases outside the gene matches. The germline V gene has CDR1 LGHDT and CDR2 YNNKEL (reference sequence). The CDR3 has 15 residues. The CDR3 bases are TGTGCCAGCAGCCAATGGAGGGGGCGCCGGACTGAAGCTTTCTTT. Amino acids: CASSQWRGRRTEAFF.

This clonotype showed up just a few times. V is TRBV27 and J is TRBJ2-2, with D possibly matching TRBD1 (5 bases). This CDR3 is built from 15 residues. Trimming took off 5 bases at V and 0 bases at J, with 10 bases between the two ends. Germline lookup yields CDR1 MNHEY and CDR2 SMNVEV (reference sequence). The CDR3, as DNA: TGTGCCAGCAGTCTTGGACACCCGAACACCGGGGAGCTGTTTTTT. Translation: CASSLGHPNTGELFF.

This chain joins TRBV7-2 and TRBJ2-7, with D unresolved. The V gene's germline CDR1 is SGHTA and CDR2 FQGNSA. The V end lost 1 base, the J end lost 3 bases, and 7 bases lay between the germline ends. The CDR3 has 13 residues. CDR3 in amino acids: CASSLEPGYEQYV. CDR3 nucleotides: TGTGCCAGCAGCTTAGAGCCGGGCTACGAGCAGTACGTC.

This clonotype was counted at least ten times. The chain couples TRBV9 to TRBJ2-7; 9 bases are a match to TRBD1. The CDR3 loop spans 15 amino acids. Looked up from germline, CDR1 is SGDLS and CDR2 is YYNGEE. The V and J ends lost 0 bases and 6 bases, in that order; junction bases with no gene match: 7. The chain's CDR3 is CASSVDGTGRPEQYF. For the CDR3, the DNA is TGTGCCAGCAGCGTAGATGGGACAGGGAGACCCGAGCAGTACTTC.

This clonotype was seen more than once but under ten times. The chain is built from TRBV15 and TRBJ2-1; 9 bases line up with TRBD2. With 0 bases clipped from V and 4 bases from J, the junction kept 10 bases outside the gene matches. Germline V lookup: CDR1 LNHNV, CDR2 YYDKDF (reference sequence). This CDR3 is built from 18 residues. The CDR3 nucleotides read TGTGCCACCAGCAGAGATTATGGCGGGAGGGGTACTTACAATGAGCAGTTCTTC. Protein: CATSRDYGGRGTYNEQFF.

The chain recombines TRBV20-1 with TRBJ2-4; D call uncertain. The CDR3 extends over 13 amino acids. Trimming shortened V by 5 bases and J by 0 bases, and 8 bases separated the two germline ends. Germline V CDR1 and CDR2: DFQATT, SNEGSKA (reference sequence). The CDR3 reads CSALLLAKNIQYF. The CDR3 bases are TGCAGTGCTTTACTACTAGCCAAAAACATTCAGTACTTC.

This clonotype has more than one count but fewer than ten. This chain links TRBV5-1 with TRBJ2-2, with 7 bases that match TRBD1. CDR3 size: 17 residues. J lost 0 bases, V lost 2 bases, and 7 bases had no gene match. Germline V lookup: CDR1 SGHRS, CDR2 YFSETQ. The CDR3 DNA reads TGCGCCAGCAGCTTAGAGCCGGGACAGACGAACACCGGGGAGCTGTTTTTT. This encodes CASSLEPGQTNTGELFF. The variable domain in full, completed from reference TRBV5-1 and TRBJ2-2, reads KAGVTQTPRYLIKTRGQQVTLSCSPISGHRSVSWYQQTPGQGLQFLFEYFSETQRNKGNFPGRFSGRQFSNSRSEMNVSTLELGDSALYLCASSLEPGQTNTGELFFGEGSRLTVL.

V and J are TRBV29-1 and TRBJ2-2; TRBD1 aligns across 10 bases. The CDR3 loop spans 13 amino acids. From germline, CDR1 is SQVTM and CDR2 ANQGSEA. V lost 7 bases to trimming and J lost 7 bases; unmatched junction nucleotides: 6. The CDR3 here is CSARDRGGGELFF. DNA for the CDR3: TGCAGCGCCAGGGACAGGGGCGGCGGGGAGCTGTTTTTT.

The rearrangement uses TRBV7-8 and TRBJ2-5; D not certain. This CDR3 is 13 amino acids long. CDR1 and CDR2 (germline): SGHVS, FQNEAQ. Trimming took off 4 bases at V and 4 bases at J, with 10 bases between the two ends. The CDR3 is CASSYGPAETQYF. DNA of the CDR3: TGTGCCAGCAGCTACGGGCCAGCAGAGACCCAGTACTTC.